This is a list of T cell receptor beta chains from one sample in a study of monozygotic twins with inflammatory bowel disease. Using the 5' RACE reads, TCRdb records one entry per CDR3 protein without DNA. The specimen's table records some 200,000 distinct CDR3 sequences. The sequencing sample was made of blood. These receptors were obtained from a human donor with ulcerative colitis or Crohn's disease, or a healthy co-twin of an affected twin (not recorded which). Each CDR3 is given with its conserved first and last residue.

v_call	cdr3_length	j_call	cdr3_aa
TRBV19	16	TRBJ2-2	CASSIQGAGNTGELFF
TRBV20-1	13	TRBJ2-7	CSAPPRGGNEQYF
TRBV19	14	TRBJ2-2	CASSLGTRLGELFF
TRBV7-9	15	TRBJ2-6	CASTFQGTGANVLTF
TRBV18	14	TRBJ2-7	CASSTGLAIYEQYF
TRBV10-3	14	TRBJ2-3	CATLPQRGPDTQYF
TRBV7-2	16	TRBJ2-5	CASSGGVDRGGETQYF
TRBV20-1	15	TRBJ1-4	CSARDFEGRQEKLFF
TRBV11-2	12	TRBJ2-5	CASSSGWETQYF
TRBV7-9	15	TRBJ2-1	CASSLAAGTYNEQFF
TRBV7-2	14	TRBJ2-3	CASSLVGVTDTQYF
TRBV20-1	15	TRBJ2-1	CSARGGGSSYNEQFF
TRBV4-1	16	TRBJ2-1	CASSQNVAGTHNEQFF
TRBV20-1	16	TRBJ2-7	CSAQPLAGEVNYEQYF
TRBV12-3/TRBV12-4	14	TRBJ2-1	CASLGRGPYNEQFF
TRBV6-5	14	TRBJ2-7	CASSLTGTSYEQYF
TRBV5-1	15	TRBJ2-1	CASSLEVSGLNEQFF
TRBV5-1	17	TRBJ2-1	CASSLVAGGLPGNEQFF
TRBV6-5	16	TRBJ2-1	CASSYGLGSRPDEQFF
TRBV11-2	13	TRBJ2-5	CASSSPTGGTQCF
TRBV6-5	17	TRBJ2-7	CASSYSTRASAPYEQYF
TRBV4-1	14	TRBJ1-2	CASREQGRDYGYTF
TRBV11-2	15	TRBJ2-2	CASSYPGGGTGELFF
TRBV29-1	14	TRBJ2-2	CSVEGASRAGELFF
TRBV5-1	15	TRBJ2-1	CASSPLAGGLNEQFF
TRBV20-1	15	TRBJ1-2	CSARARQGAVYGYTF
TRBV6-5	15	TRBJ1-5	CASSYSGTGVEPQHF
TRBV3-1	14	TRBJ1-5	CASSQGRVNQPQHF
TRBV11-2	15	TRBJ2-2	CASSHAWSNTGELFF
TRBV5-4	13	TRBJ2-5	CASSRDSQETQYF
TRBV5-1	15	TRBJ2-1	CASSLSGGVYNEQFF
TRBV4-2	17	TRBJ1-3	CASSQDRSGNSGNTIYF
TRBV18	15	TRBJ1-1	CASSPPSPGNTEAFF
TRBV12-3/TRBV12-4	16	TRBJ2-3	CASSHPEVALPDTQYF
TRBV6-5	13	TRBJ2-1	CAKSGTLSDEQFF
TRBV7-2	16	TRBJ2-3	CASSLSWALTTDTQYF
TRBV5-1	16	TRBJ2-5	CASSPRPAGGEETQYF
TRBV5-1	15	TRBJ1-4	CASSTGRPTNEKLFF
TRBV6-1	14	TRBJ2-1	CASTSGLSGGKRIF